One sample yielded the 8 T cell receptor beta chains listed below, sequenced in a study of T cell repertoires in cytomegalovirus infection. TCRdb analysed the reads with MiXCR anew, one entry per CDR3 protein. The sample has hundreds of thousands of distinct CDR3 sequences, around 35% seen once; the top ten hold over 15%. No antigen has been identified for these receptors. The sequencing used cultured PBMCs, collected from culture after CMV antigen stimulation. The source is a human donor in good health (CMV status not recorded). Some clones in this sample may be carry-over from other donors' samples.

The chain couples TRBV6-6 to TRBJ1-1; D is uncertain. The CDR3 loop spans 14 amino acids. Germline CDR1 is MNHNY and CDR2 is SVGAGI (reference sequence). Between the trimmed V and J ends, which lost 4 bases and 4 bases, there was a span of 13 bases. This chain's CDR3 is CASSFTALGTEAFF. As DNA, the CDR3 is TGTGCCAGCAGTTTTACAGCCTTGGGCACTGAAGCTTTCTTT.

This clonotype showed up many times. V usage is TRBV7-2 and J usage is TRBJ2-5, with D perhaps being TRBD1 or TRBD2 (7 bases each). Germline loops: CDR1 SGHTA, CDR2 FQGNSA. The CDR3 spans 14 residues. V dropped 3 bases and J dropped 5 bases, with 13 bases sitting between them. In nucleotides, the CDR3 is TGTGCCAGCAGCTTTCAGGGGGGGGGGGAGACCCAGTACTTC. Translation: CASSFQGGGETQYF.

This clonotype was found a few times. The V and J genes are TRBV19 and TRBJ2-1; TRBD2 matches 9 bases. This CDR3 has 15 residues. V trimming: 10 bases; J trimming: 6 bases; junction bases outside the gene matches: 13. Germline V gene lookup returns CDR1 LNHDA and CDR2 SQIVND (reference sequence). The CDR3 region is CATRWSAGGGNEQFF. In DNA form, the CDR3 reads TGTGCCACCCGGTGGTCAGCGGGGGGCGGCAATGAGCAGTTCTTC.

This clonotype has only a few counts. The chain recombines TRBV19 with TRBJ2-7; D is uncertain. Germline loops: CDR1 LNHDA, CDR2 SQIVND (reference sequence). This CDR3 has 14 amino acids. V was pared by 4 bases and J by 0 bases, with 10 bases between. As DNA, the CDR3 is TGTGCCAGTAGTACTGCAGGAAACTCCTACGAGCAGTACTTC. Protein: CASSTAGNSYEQYF.

The chain links TRBV19 to TRBJ2-1; 12 nucleotides align to TRBD2. The CDR3 length is 17 residues. Unmatched junction bases numbered 7, after V lost 5 bases and J lost 2 bases. Per germline, CDR1 LNHDA and CDR2 SQIVND (reference sequence). The CDR3 region is CASSGRTSGKTYNEQFF. The CDR3 nucleotides are TGTGCCAGTAGTGGGCGGACTAGCGGGAAAACCTACAATGAGCAGTTCTTC.

In its sample, this clonotype was seen many times. The V call is TRBV7-2, the J call TRBJ1-6, with D unclear. Trimming cost V 1 base and J 9 bases, with 13 bases left between them. This CDR3 is built from 15 residues. Per germline, CDR1 SGHTA and CDR2 FQGNSA. Here the CDR3 reads CASSLVTGVGSPLHF. CDR3 in DNA: TGTGCCAGCAGCTTAGTCACCGGGGTCGGTTCACCCCTCCACTTT. Combining the CDR3 with reference TRBV7-2 and TRBJ1-6 gives the whole variable domain GAGVSQSPSNKVTEKGKDVELRCDPISGHTALYWYRQSLGQGLEFLIYFQGNSAPDKSGLPSDRFSAERTGGSVSTLTIQRTQQEDSAVYLCASSLVTGVGSPLHFGNGTRLTVT.

This chain joins TRBV5-4 and TRBJ2-5; the match to TRBD2 covers 7 bases. Germline trimming cut 4 bases from V and 1 base from J; bases unmatched to any gene: 10. The CDR3 extends over 16 amino acids. The germline gives CDR1 SGHNT, CDR2 YYREEE (reference sequence). The DNA of the CDR3 is TGTGCCAGCAGCGTTCGACTAGGGAGGGCCCAAGAGACCCAGTACTTC. This codes for CASSVRLGRAQETQYF.

This clonotype was counted many times. The rearrangement links TRBV7-2 to TRBJ2-7; D uncertain. Germline values: CDR1 SGHTA, CDR2 FQGNSA. The V end lost 4 bases, the J end lost 2 bases, and 9 bases lay between the germline ends. The CDR3 consists of 13 residues. CDR3 amino acids: CASSSNRPYEQYF. The CDR3 DNA sequence: TGTGCCAGCAGCTCGAACAGACCCTACGAGCAGTACTTC.